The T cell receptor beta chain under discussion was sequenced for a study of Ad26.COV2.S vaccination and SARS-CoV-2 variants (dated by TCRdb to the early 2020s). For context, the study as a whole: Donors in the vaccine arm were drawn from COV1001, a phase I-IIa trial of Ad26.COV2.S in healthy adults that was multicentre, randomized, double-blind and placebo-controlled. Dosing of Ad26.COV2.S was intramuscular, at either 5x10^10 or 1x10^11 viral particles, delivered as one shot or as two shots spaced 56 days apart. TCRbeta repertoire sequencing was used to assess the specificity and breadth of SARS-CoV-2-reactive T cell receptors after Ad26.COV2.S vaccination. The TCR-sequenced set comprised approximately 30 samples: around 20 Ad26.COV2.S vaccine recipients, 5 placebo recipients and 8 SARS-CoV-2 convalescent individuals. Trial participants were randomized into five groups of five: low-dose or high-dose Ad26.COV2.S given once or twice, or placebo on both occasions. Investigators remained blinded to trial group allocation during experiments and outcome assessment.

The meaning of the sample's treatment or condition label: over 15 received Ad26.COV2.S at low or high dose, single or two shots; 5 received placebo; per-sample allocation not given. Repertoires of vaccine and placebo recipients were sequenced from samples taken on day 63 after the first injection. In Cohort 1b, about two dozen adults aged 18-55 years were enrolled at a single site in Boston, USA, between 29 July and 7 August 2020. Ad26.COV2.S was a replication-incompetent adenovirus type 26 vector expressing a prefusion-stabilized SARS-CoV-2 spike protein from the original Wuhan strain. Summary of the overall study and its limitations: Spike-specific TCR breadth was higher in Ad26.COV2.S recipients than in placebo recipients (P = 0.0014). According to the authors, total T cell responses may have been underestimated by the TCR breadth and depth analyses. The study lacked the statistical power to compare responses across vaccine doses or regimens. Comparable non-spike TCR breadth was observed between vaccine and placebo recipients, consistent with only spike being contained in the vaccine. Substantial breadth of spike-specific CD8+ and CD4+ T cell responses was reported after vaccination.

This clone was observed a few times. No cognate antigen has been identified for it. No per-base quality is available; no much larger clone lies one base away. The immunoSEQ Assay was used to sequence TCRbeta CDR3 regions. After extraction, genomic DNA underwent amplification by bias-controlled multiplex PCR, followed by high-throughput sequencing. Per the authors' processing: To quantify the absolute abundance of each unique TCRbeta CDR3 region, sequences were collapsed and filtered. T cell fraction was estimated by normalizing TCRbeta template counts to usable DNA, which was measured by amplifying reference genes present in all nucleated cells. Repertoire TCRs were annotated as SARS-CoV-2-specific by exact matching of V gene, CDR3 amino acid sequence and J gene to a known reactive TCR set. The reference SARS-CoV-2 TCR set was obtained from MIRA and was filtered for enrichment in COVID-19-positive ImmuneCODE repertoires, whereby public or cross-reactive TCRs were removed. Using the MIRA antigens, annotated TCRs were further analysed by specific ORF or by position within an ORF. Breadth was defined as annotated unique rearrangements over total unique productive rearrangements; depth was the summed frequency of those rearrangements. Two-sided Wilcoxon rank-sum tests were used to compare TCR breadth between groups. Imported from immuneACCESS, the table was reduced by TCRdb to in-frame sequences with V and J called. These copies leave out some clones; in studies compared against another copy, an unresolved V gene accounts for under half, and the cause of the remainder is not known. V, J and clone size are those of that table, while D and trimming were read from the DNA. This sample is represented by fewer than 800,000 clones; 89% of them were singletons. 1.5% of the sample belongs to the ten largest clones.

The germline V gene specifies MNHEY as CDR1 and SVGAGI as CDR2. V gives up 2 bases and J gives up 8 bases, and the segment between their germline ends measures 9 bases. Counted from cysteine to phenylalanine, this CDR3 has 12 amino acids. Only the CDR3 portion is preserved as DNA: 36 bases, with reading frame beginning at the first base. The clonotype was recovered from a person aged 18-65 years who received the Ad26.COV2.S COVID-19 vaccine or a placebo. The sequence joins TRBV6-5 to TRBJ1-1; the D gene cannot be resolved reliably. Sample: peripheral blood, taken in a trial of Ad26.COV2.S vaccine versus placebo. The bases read TGTGCCAGCAGTTACCGCCGAGGAGAAGCTTTCTTT. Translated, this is CASSYRRGEAFF.